The present T cell receptor (beta chain) was sequenced within a study of Graves' ophthalmopathy and Graves' hyperthyroidism. CDR3 size: 15 residues. CDR1 and CDR2 (germline): MNHNS, SASEGT. Trimming took 2 bases from V and 4 from J, leaving 14 bases between them. RNA transcripts yielded amplified TCR beta CDR3 regions. An initial RT-PCR round employing HTBI primers preceded a second-round multiplex PCR. TCRdb re-called the multiplex PCR reads through MiXCR, storing one row per CDR3 protein. Of 600,000 to 950,000 distinct CDR3 sequences detected, around 40% appear once; the ten largest clones hold 40% to 55%.

The chain recombines TRBV6-1 with TRBJ1-1; D may be TRBD1 (6 bases). The material sequenced was peripheral blood. The sequence was obtained from an adult man with Graves' ophthalmopathy. The CDR3 DNA sequence: TGTGCCAGCAGTGAAAGGGCAGGGGTGGGCACTGAAGCTTTCTTT. This sequence encodes CASSERAGVGTEAFF.